Each of the 27 T cell receptor beta chains below was sequenced from the same sample in a study of somatic reversion in DOCK8 deficiency. One-step amplicon PCR with EuroClonality-NGS primers amplified TRB from 80 to 100 ng genomic DNA. TCRdb called the multiplex PCR reads again in MiXCR, with one record for every CDR3 protein. The sample shows 2,700 or so distinct CDR3 sequences, roughly 28% of them seen only once. Source material: peripheral blood. These receptors originate from a human donor in good health.

This clonotype appeared a few times. V usage is TRBV7-9 and J usage is TRBJ1-2; a weak D match, TRBD1 (6 bases). This CDR3 comprises 12 residues. CDR1 and CDR2 (germline): SEHNR, FQNEAQ (reference sequence). V was cut by 5 bases and J by 7 bases, with 11 bases left in between. CDR3 amino acids: CASSPTGGGYTF. CDR3 nucleotides: TGTGCCAGCAGCCCGACAGGCGGTGGCTACACCTTC.

The V and J genes are TRBV13 and TRBJ2-7; TRBD2 aligns across 10 bases. V lost 5 bases and J lost 3; bases outside the gene matches: 7. CDR1 PRHDT and CDR2 FYEKMQ come from the germline V gene (reference sequence). The CDR3 is 15 residues long. The CDR3 loop is CASSERTSGFYEQYF. CDR3 sequence (DNA): TGTGCCAGCAGCGAAAGGACTAGCGGCTTCTACGAGCAGTACTTC.

This clonotype came up a few times. The rearrangement links TRBV14 to TRBJ1-2; no clear D. CDR1 SGHDN and CDR2 FVKESK come from the germline V gene. This CDR3 spans 13 amino acids. V lost 4 bases and J lost 8, with 14 bases in between. Here the CDR3 DNA reads TGTGCCAGCAGCCCGGGAGGACTAAAAGGCTACACCTTC. It specifies CASSPGGLKGYTF.

V is TRBV3-1 and J is TRBJ2-7; D unresolved. Trimming shortened V by 8 bases and J by 2 bases, and 4 bases separated the two germline ends. CDR3 length equals 10 residues. From germline, CDR1 is LGHDT and CDR2 YNNKEL (reference sequence). The CDR3: CASGTYEQYF. The CDR3 DNA follows: TGTGCCAGCGGAACCTACGAGCAGTACTTC.

Note on this clonotype: Because the CDR3's place on the DNA is in doubt, the DNA is left out and the CDR3 is given as listed by TCRdb. The rearrangement links TRBV21-1 to TRBJ2-7; no DNA check was done on the table's D call, TRBD1. TRBV21-1 constitutes a pseudogene. The CDR3 is 15 amino acids long, termini counted. The CDR3 loop reads CASFSSWGIGNEQYF.

By its share, this clonotype is large. The V and J genes are TRBV30 and TRBJ1-1; D is unresolved. Trimming stripped 3 bases from V and 7 bases from J, with 12 bases between. The germline CDR1 and CDR2 sequences are GTSNPN and SVGIG (reference sequence). The CDR3 totals 12 residues. This CDR3 is CAWRGGTVEAFF. The CDR3 DNA reads as TGTGCCTGGAGGGGCGGTACGGTTGAAGCTTTCTTT.

This clonotype occurred a few times. V is TRBV3-1 and J is TRBJ2-3; 7 bases map to TRBD2. Germline CDR1 and CDR2: LGHDT and YNNKEL (reference sequence). This CDR3 comprises 17 residues. V lost 1 base, J lost 2 bases, and 9 bases stayed unmatched. The CDR3 protein is CASSQVLREITTDTQYF. In DNA, the CDR3 is TGTGCCAGCAGCCAAGTATTGCGGGAGATAACCACAGATACGCAGTATTTT.

This clonotype was seen only a few times. The chain couples TRBV2 to TRBJ2-6, with a possible D match to TRBD1 (5 bases). The CDR3 totals 18 residues. Germline V CDR1 and CDR2: SNHLY, FYNNEI. The germline V and J ends were trimmed by 6 bases and 0 bases, with 18 bases remaining between them. CDR3 bases: TGTGCCAGCAGAGGAAGGGTAGACGGACACTCTGGGGCCAACGTCCTGACTTTC. This translates into CASRGRVDGHSGANVLTF.

This clonotype was observed a handful of times. This chain connects TRBV6-6 to TRBJ2-1; TRBD2 aligns across 7 bases. Germline V gives CDR1 MNHNY, CDR2 SVGAGI (reference sequence). The CDR3 consists of 17 residues. With V trimmed by 8 bases and J by 0 bases, 13 bases remained unmatched. CDR3 region: CASSSALAQISYNEQFF. In DNA form, the CDR3 reads TGTGCCAGCTCATCCGCACTAGCGCAGATCTCCTACAATGAGCAGTTCTTC.

This clonotype was seen more than once but under ten times. CDR3 nucleotide sequence: TGTGCCAGCAGCTTGCTGGTAGGGCCTTACACTGAAGCTTTCTTT. Its protein product is CASSLLVGPYTEAFF. The chain recombines TRBV7-2 with TRBJ1-1; no firm D call. The CDR3 totals 15 residues. Germline CDR1 reads SGHTA; CDR2 reads FQGNSA. V lost 3 bases and J 3 bases, leaving 14 bases between the germline ends. Full variable domain (remainder filled in from reference TRBV7-2 and TRBJ1-1): GAGVSQSPSNKVTEKGKDVELRCDPISGHTALYWYRQSLGQGLEFLIYFQGNSAPDKSGLPSDRFSAERTGGSVSTLTIQRTQQEDSAVYLCASSLLVGPYTEAFFGQGTRLTVV.

The V call is TRBV6-1, the J call TRBJ2-7, with a weak D call TRBD2 (7 bases). Germline V lookup: CDR1 MNHNS, CDR2 SASEGT. V gave up 2 bases and J gave up 6 bases, with 14 bases separating them. This CDR3 spans 14 amino acids. The CDR3 nucleotides read TGTGCCAGCAGTGAAAGGGGGGGCAACGCCGAGCAGTACTTC. Protein: CASSERGGNAEQYF.

This clonotype was counted a few times. The chain recombines TRBV28 with TRBJ2-6, with D hard to call. Trimming cost V 3 bases and J 2 bases, with 8 bases left between them. CDR3 size: 15 residues. Germline CDR1 and CDR2: MDHEN and SYDVKM. CDR3 coding DNA: TGTGCCAGCAGTTTTGTTAGGGCTGGGGCCAACGTCCTGACTTTC. Its translation: CASSFVRAGANVLTF.

By share, this clonotype counts as medium-sized (0.01 to 0.1%). The V call is TRBV30, the J call TRBJ1-3; D is ambiguous. Trimming removed 7 bases at V and 0 bases at J, with 16 bases between. CDR1 GTSNPN and CDR2 SVGIG come from the germline V gene (reference sequence). The CDR3 is 15 residues long. This chain's CDR3 is CAFLLSVNSGNTIYF. CDR3 in DNA: TGTGCCTTCCTATTGAGTGTAAACTCTGGAAACACCATATATTTT.

This clonotype counts as large. The V gene is TRBV5-6, the J gene TRBJ1-1; possible D gene TRBD1, 5 bases. Trimming removed 1 base at V and 0 bases at J, with 10 bases between. Per germline, CDR1 SGHDT and CDR2 YYEEEE. The CDR3 is 15 residues long. CDR3: CASSLNRGMNTEAFF. The CDR3 DNA sequence: TGTGCCAGCAGCTTGAATAGGGGCATGAACACTGAAGCTTTCTTT. The full variable domain, rest sourced from reference TRBV5-6 and TRBJ1-1, is DAGVTQSPTHLIKTRGQQVTLRCSPKSGHDTVSWYQQALGQGPQFIFQYYEEEERQRGNFPDRFSGHQFPNYSSELNVNALLLGDSALYLCASSLNRGMNTEAFFGQGTRLTVV.

This clonotype was detected only a few times. The rearrangement joins TRBV9 to TRBJ2-1; 12 bases match TRBD2. The V and J ends lost 4 bases and 4 bases, in that order; junction bases with no gene match: 15. Germline V CDR1 and CDR2: SGDLS, YYNGEE. The length of the CDR3 is 19 residues. The CDR3 bases are TGTGCCAGCAGCACCAGATTTCAGACTAGCGGGAGCCCATACAATGAGCAGTTCTTC. Protein product: CASSTRFQTSGSPYNEQFF.

This clonotype was observed a few times. The genes are TRBV6-4 and TRBJ2-3; D call uncertain. Deletions cut 3 bases from V and 0 bases from J, with 10 bases between. Germline V CDR1 and CDR2: MRHNA, SNTAGT. The CDR3 length is 15 residues. In DNA form, the CDR3 reads TGTGCCAGCAGTGATCAGAGTAGTAGCACAGATACGCAGTATTTT. The encoded protein is CASSDQSSSTDTQYF.

The rearrangement joins TRBV4-1 to TRBJ2-7; D tentatively fits TRBD1 or TRBD2 (6 bases each). V was pared by 6 bases and J by 0 bases, with 12 bases between. The CDR3 is 14 amino acids. Germline lookup yields CDR1 MGHRA and CDR2 YSYEKL. Here the CDR3 DNA reads TGCGCCAGCAGGGACAGCGGGCTCTCCTACGAGCAGTACTTC. Translated: CASRDSGLSYEQYF.

The rearrangement joins TRBV20-1 to TRBJ2-7; TRBD1 aligns across 11 bases. The length of the CDR3 is 14 residues. With V trimmed by 6 bases and J by 3 bases, 7 bases remained unmatched. Per germline, CDR1 DFQATT and CDR2 SNEGSKA (reference sequence). This CDR3 reads CSALGQGGSYEQYF. The CDR3 DNA is TGCAGTGCACTGGGACAGGGGGGAAGCTACGAGCAGTACTTC.

This clonotype was counted a single time. At one end, the junction sequence differs from germline, possibly due to a read error. The chain has TRBV5-6 and TRBJ2-7; the D is unclear. Per germline, CDR1 SGHDT and CDR2 YYEEEE. CDR3 length: 11 residues. The CDR3 sequence: CASSLGPELDF. CDR3 nucleotides: TGTGCCAGCAGCTTAGGCCCGGAGTTGGACTTC. The complete variable domain, with remaining parts taken from reference TRBV5-6 and TRBJ2-7, reads DAGVTQSPTHLIKTRGQQVTLRCSPKSGHDTVSWYQQALGQGPQFIFQYYEEEERQRGNFPDRFSGHQFPNYSSELNVNALLLGDSALYLCASSLGPELDFGPGTRLTVT.

This clonotype has only a few counts. V gene TRBV20-1 combines with J gene TRBJ1-5, with TRBD1 identical over 7 bases. The CDR3 has 13 residues. V gave up 3 bases and J gave up 5 bases; unmatched junction bases: 4. CDR1 DFQATT and CDR2 SNEGSKA come from the germline V gene (reference sequence). Here the CDR3 DNA reads TGCAGTGCTAGGGGGACAGCAGATCAGCCCCAGCATTTT. Protein: CSARGTADQPQHF.

The chain uses TRBV2 and TRBJ1-5; 7 nucleotides line up with TRBD1. V dropped 5 bases and J dropped 6; count of bases not matched to a gene: 7. This CDR3 is built from 14 residues. The germline CDR1 and CDR2 sequences are SNHLY and FYNNEI. The CDR3 DNA follows: TGTGCCAGCAGTATGGGAACAGGGGTTCAGCCCCAGCATTTT. Amino acid sequence: CASSMGTGVQPQHF.

Points on this clonotype: An end of the junction differs from the germline gene, which may be a read error. V usage is TRBV4-1 and J usage is TRBJ2-1; 11 bases are shared with TRBD2. CDR3 length: 20 residues. Germline CDR1 MGHRA, CDR2 YSYEKL. CDR3 DNA sequence: TGCACCAGCAGCCAAGACCCTTTGACTAGCGGGACGGGCTCCTACAATGAGCAGTTCTTC. This encodes CTSSQDPLTSGTGSYNEQFF.

The chain carries TRBV12-3 or TRBV12-4 and TRBJ1-2, with D tentatively TRBD1 (6 bases). V lost 7 bases and J 8 bases, leaving 11 bases between the germline ends. CDR3 size: 11 residues. CDR3 coding DNA: TGTGCCAGCACCTTGGGGGGCGGCTACACCTTC. Amino acid sequence: CASTLGGGYTF.

The V call is TRBV6-2 or TRBV6-3, the J call TRBJ2-7, with D unresolved. CDR3 size: 15 residues. In germline, CDR1 is MNHEY, CDR2 SVGEGT. V shed 6 bases and J shed 1 base, with 16 bases lying between them. CDR3 residues: CASRNDEDQSYEQYF. The CDR3 DNA reads TGTGCCAGCAGAAACGACGAGGACCAGTCCTACGAGCAGTACTTC.

This clonotype has a handful of counts. The chain links TRBV20-1 to TRBJ1-3, with D possibly being TRBD1 (5 bases). This CDR3 spans 15 amino acids. Per germline, CDR1 DFQATT and CDR2 SNEGSKA (reference sequence). V was shortened by 0 bases and J by 4 bases, with 13 bases between the two germline ends. The CDR3 region is CSAREGGVRGNTIYF. The CDR3 DNA follows: TGCAGTGCTAGAGAAGGAGGGGTGCGCGGAAACACCATATATTTT.

This clonotype is medium-sized in the sample. This chain uses TRBV6-2 or TRBV6-3 with TRBJ1-1; D gene uncertain. CDR3 length equals 11 residues. The germline CDR1 and CDR2 sequences are MNHEY and SVGEGT. Trimming took off 8 bases at V and 2 bases at J, with 6 bases between the two ends. CDR3 nucleotide sequence: TGTGCCAGCCTAACCAACACTGAAGCTTTCTTT. This encodes CASLTNTEAFF.

J is TRBJ1-5 and V is TRBV6-2 or TRBV6-3; no clear D. The V end lost 6 bases, the J end lost 3 bases, and 21 bases lay between the germline ends. The CDR3 covers 17 residues. Germline values: CDR1 MNHEY, CDR2 SVGEGT. The CDR3 nucleotides read TGTGCCAGCAGCCTTATTTTAGGTGCGGGTCCCAATCAGCCCCAGCATTTT. It yields the protein CASSLILGAGPNQPQHF.